The 29 T cell receptor beta chains below were found in one sample sequenced in a study of blood T cell repertoires in COVID-19. Here immunoSEQ multiplex PCR was the method, and the copy in TCRdb shows in-frame clones only, minus some. The table shows 410,000 or so clones, with roughly 89% occurring only once. The sequencing input was peripheral blood. The receptor source for this set is a woman aged 30 to 39 with active or convalescent COVID-19.

There are a few counts of this clone. The chain recombines TRBV2 with TRBJ1-2; 7 bases are a match to TRBD1. The CDR3 is made up of 14 amino acids. The V and J ends lost 6 bases and 3 bases, in that order; junction bases with no gene match: 7. Germline CDR1 SNHLY, CDR2 FYNNEI. CDR3 coding DNA: TGTGCCAGCAGCAGACAGGGACGGGACTATGGCTACACCTTC. It codes for CASSRQGRDYGYTF.

This chain links TRBV2 with TRBJ1-2; D call uncertain. Trimming took off 8 bases at V and 6 bases at J, with 7 bases between the two ends. Looked up from germline, CDR1 is SNHLY and CDR2 is FYNNEI. The CDR3 runs 10 residues. CDR3: CASANDGYTF. CDR3 coding DNA: TGTGCCAGCGCGAACGATGGCTACACCTTC.

This clone was seen a few times. The J gene is TRBJ1-4, the V gene TRBV9, with TRBD1 as a possible D gene (6 bases). The CDR3 is 18 amino acids. V was shortened by 4 bases and J by 0 bases, with 19 bases between the two germline ends. Germline V lookup: CDR1 SGDLS, CDR2 YYNGEE. Here the CDR3 reads CASSPVDSYRTTNEKLFF. The CDR3, as DNA: TGTGCCAGCAGCCCCGTGGACAGCTACCGAACAACTAATGAAAAACTGTTTTTT.

The rearrangement joins TRBV24-1 to TRBJ2-1; a weak D match, TRBD2 (6 bases). In germline, CDR1 is KGHDR, CDR2 SFDVKD. Trimming removed 0 bases at V and 7 bases at J, with 6 bases between. The CDR3 is made up of 13 amino acids. The CDR3 is CATSDLRGNEQFF. CDR3 bases: TGTGCCACCAGTGATTTGCGGGGGAATGAGCAGTTCTTC.

The chain recombines TRBV15 with TRBJ2-3; 9 bases fit TRBD2. CDR1 and CDR2 from the germline V gene are LNHNV and YYDKDF (reference sequence). V gave up 5 bases and J gave up 3 bases; unmatched junction bases: 6. This CDR3 has 15 amino acids. In nucleotides, the CDR3 is TGTGCCACCAGCCTTAGCGGGAGAACTACAGATACGCAGTATTTT. It specifies CATSLSGRTTDTQYF.

This clone was seen once. The rearrangement links TRBV18 to TRBJ2-7; D possibly corresponds to TRBD2 (5 bases). The CDR3 is made up of 12 amino acids. V shed 3 bases and J shed 6 bases, with 9 bases lying between them. Germline V gene sequence: CDR1 KGHSH, CDR2 LQKENI. The CDR3 loop is CASSPSLGEQYF. CDR3 DNA sequence: TGTGCCAGCTCACCCTCACTAGGCGAGCAGTACTTC.

The genes are TRBV3-1 (or the pseudogene TRBV3-2) and TRBJ1-6, with D uncertain. The CDR3 is 16 residues long. V lost 0 bases and J 0 bases, leaving 6 bases between the germline ends. Looked up from germline, CDR1 is LGHDT and CDR2 is YNNKEL (reference sequence). The CDR3: CASSQDPRSYNSPLHF. The DNA of the CDR3 is TGTGCCAGCAGCCAAGATCCCCGCTCCTATAATTCACCCCTCCACTTT.

The V and J genes are TRBV7-8 and TRBJ2-7; a weak D match, TRBD1 (5 bases). The CDR3 loop spans 13 amino acids. CDR1 and CDR2 (germline): SGHVS, FQNEAQ. V shed 1 base and J shed 6 bases, with 10 bases lying between them. The CDR3 DNA follows: TGTGCCAGCAGCTTAGTTCAGGGCTCCGAGCAGTACTTC. It translates to CASSLVQGSEQYF.

The chain joins TRBV6-5 to TRBJ1-1; D gene ambiguous. The CDR3 extends over 15 amino acids. Germline assignment: CDR1 MNHEY and CDR2 SVGAGI. V was shortened by 2 bases and J by 7 bases, with 17 bases between the two germline ends. The CDR3 is CASSYGGPWGDEAFF. CDR3 sequence (DNA): TGTGCCAGCAGTTACGGCGGGCCGTGGGGTGATGAAGCTTTCTTT.

The chain uses TRBV6-5 and TRBJ1-2, with D possibly matching TRBD1 (5 bases). Trimming left V 2 bases short and J 7 bases short, with 14 bases between. CDR1 and CDR2 from the germline V gene are MNHEY and SVGAGI. The CDR3 contains 14 residues. The CDR3 loop is CASSYASGESGYTF. In DNA form, the CDR3 reads TGTGCCAGCAGTTACGCTTCGGGGGAGAGTGGCTACACCTTC.

The chain is built from TRBV3-1 (or the pseudogene TRBV3-2) and TRBJ2-5, with 8 nucleotides matching TRBD1. V was pared by 0 bases and J by 5 bases, with 5 bases of the junction left unmatched. Germline-derived CDR1 and CDR2 are LGHDT and YNNKEL (reference sequence). This CDR3 region has 15 residues. CDR3: CASSQDLDRVETQYF. The CDR3 DNA sequence: TGTGCCAGCAGCCAAGATCTGGACAGGGTGGAGACCCAGTACTTC.

The gene calls are TRBV11-2 and TRBJ2-1, with 8 bases identical to TRBD2. The CDR3 length is 15 residues. V trimming: 4 bases; J trimming: 9 bases; junction bases outside the gene matches: 11. Germline CDR1 reads SGHAT; CDR2 reads FQNNGV. The CDR3 loop is CASSWHPGLAGEQFF. As DNA, the CDR3 is TGTGCCAGCAGCTGGCACCCCGGACTAGCTGGTGAGCAGTTCTTC.

This clone has just one count. This chain links TRBV19 with TRBJ1-3; 9 bases fit TRBD1. V gave up 7 bases and J gave up 2 bases; unmatched junction bases: 3. CDR3 length: 14 amino acids. Germline V gene lookup returns CDR1 LNHDA and CDR2 SQIVND (reference sequence). The CDR3 protein is CASNDRGTGNTIYF. CDR3 nucleotide sequence: TGTGCCAGTAATGACAGGGGGACTGGAAACACCATATATTTT.

This sequence joins TRBV2 and TRBJ1-5; D remains unclear. CDR3 length: 14 residues. Per the germline V gene, CDR1 is SNHLY and CDR2 is FYNNEI. The germline V and J ends were trimmed by 3 bases and 11 bases, with 17 bases remaining between them. The CDR3 here is CASSELGREMAQHF. The DNA for the CDR3 is TGTGCCAGCAGTGAGTTAGGAAGGGAGATGGCCCAGCATTTT. Using reference TRBV2 and TRBJ1-5 for the parts outside the CDR3, the full variable domain is EPEVTQTPSHQVTQMGQEVILRCVPISNHLYFYWYRQILGQKVEFLVSFYNNEISEKSEIFDDQFSVERPDGSNFTLKIRSTKLEDSAMYFCASSELGREMAQHFGDGTRLSIL.

This clone was counted a single time. V usage is TRBV19 and J usage is TRBJ1-1; tentative D call: TRBD1 (5 bases). This CDR3 is 16 amino acids long. V lost 4 bases and J lost 3, with 18 bases in between. Germline V gene data show CDR1 as LNHDA and CDR2 as SQIVND (reference sequence). The CDR3 is CASSTARRGAYTEAFF. The CDR3 DNA reads TGTGCCAGTAGTACTGCGCGGCGCGGGGCTTACACTGAAGCTTTCTTT.

The CDR3 reads CASLDRLNNEQFF. The CDR3, as DNA: TGCGCCAGCTTGGACAGGCTAAACAATGAGCAGTTCTTC. The rearrangement uses TRBV5-1 and TRBJ2-1, with 7 bases aligning to TRBD1. Germline CDR1 reads SGHRS; CDR2 reads YFSETQ. This CDR3 has 13 amino acids. After removal of 7 bases from V and 5 bases from J, the junction contained 6 bases not matched to a gene.

V usage is TRBV13 and J usage is TRBJ2-7; 9 bases line up with TRBD2. This CDR3 has 16 residues. Germline V CDR1 and CDR2: PRHDT, FYEKMQ (reference sequence). V was clipped by 5 bases and J by 1 base; unmatched bases: 9. CDR3: CASSPAGGIGSYEQYF. CDR3 bases: TGTGCCAGCAGCCCCGCGGGGGGGATCGGATCCTACGAGCAGTACTTC.

This sequence joins TRBV5-1 and TRBJ2-3; 10 bases agree with TRBD2. The CDR3 runs to 16 residues. Germline assignment: CDR1 SGHRS and CDR2 YFSETQ. Germline trimming cut 5 bases from V and 6 bases from J; bases unmatched to any gene: 12. CDR3 region: CASSPQPSSGSDTQYF. CDR3 nucleotides: TGCGCCAGCAGTCCCCAACCCTCTAGCGGGAGTGATACGCAGTATTTT.

The chain has TRBV2 and TRBJ2-1; 7 positions agree with TRBD1. The germline CDR1 and CDR2 sequences are SNHLY and FYNNEI. The V gene end was trimmed by 6 bases and the J gene end by 0 bases; junction bases not matched to a gene: 5. CDR3 length: 15 amino acids. CDR3 DNA: TGTGCCAGCAGCTCGACAGGGAGCTCCTACAATGAGCAGTTCTTC. This gives the protein CASSSTGSSYNEQFF.

This clone has just one count. The chain's CDR3 is CASSRQGNSYEQYF. The DNA for the CDR3 is TGTGCCAGCAGTAGACAGGGAAACTCCTACGAGCAGTACTTC. This chain links TRBV28 with TRBJ2-7, with 7 bases aligning to TRBD1. The V gene end was trimmed by 5 bases and the J gene end by 0 bases; junction bases not matched to a gene: 4. CDR3 length: 14 amino acids. The germline CDR1 and CDR2 sequences are MDHEN and SYDVKM.

This clone was seen only a few times. The genes are TRBV20-1 and TRBJ2-5; 12 bases line up with TRBD2. Germline loops: CDR1 DFQATT, CDR2 SNEGSKA (reference sequence). The V gene end was trimmed by 3 bases and the J gene end by 4 bases; junction bases not matched to a gene: 12. The CDR3 is 17 amino acids. This CDR3 reads CSASPLAGGLPPETQYF. Written as DNA, the CDR3 is TGCAGTGCTAGTCCCCTAGCGGGGGGGCTCCCCCCAGAGACCCAGTACTTC.

The chain combines TRBV7-9 with TRBJ2-7; D is undetermined. Trimming pared 4 bases from V and 7 bases from J, leaving 14 bases between. From germline, CDR1 is SEHNR and CDR2 FQNEAQ (reference sequence). The CDR3 extends over 13 amino acids. CDR3 coding DNA: TGTGCCAGCAGCTCCGATCTGGTGAGGGAGCAGTACTTC. Translated, it gives CASSSDLVREQYF.

This chain uses TRBV29-1 with TRBJ2-3; 14 nucleotides match TRBD2. V dropped 7 bases and J dropped 1; count of bases not matched to a gene: 10. Germline assignment: CDR1 SQVTM and CDR2 ANQGSEA. The length of the CDR3 is 17 residues. CDR3 bases: TGCAGCGCCGCCGGGACTAGCGGGGGCGGGCGCACAGATACGCAGTATTTT. Translation: CSAAGTSGGGRTDTQYF.

A few counts support this clone. The chain combines TRBV6-5 with TRBJ1-6, with D possibly being TRBD1 (5 bases). The CDR3 is 14 residues long. The germline CDR1 and CDR2 sequences are MNHEY and SVGAGI. V lost 11 bases, J lost 3 bases, and 14 bases lay in between. CDR3 DNA: TGTGCCTCGGAACAGGCAATCTATAATTCACCCCTCCACTTT. Translated, it gives CASEQAIYNSPLHF.

The chain joins TRBV25-1 to TRBJ1-2, with D maybe TRBD1 (6 bases). V was pared by 1 base and J by 0 bases, with 15 bases between. Germline CDR1 reads MGHDK; CDR2 reads SYGVNS. The CDR3 sequence is 17 residues long. The CDR3 region has the DNA TGTGCCAGCAGTGAATCCGGCAGGGGAATAGCTAACTATGGCTACACCTTC. This codes for CASSESGRGIANYGYTF.

The chain uses TRBV7-7 and TRBJ1-1; perhaps TRBD1 as D (6 bases). Germline lookup yields CDR1 SSHAT and CDR2 FNYEAQ (reference sequence). Trimming removed 5 bases from V and 6 bases from J, with 19 bases in between. The CDR3 totals 15 residues. This chain's CDR3 is CASSGQQGASAEAFF. Written as DNA, the CDR3 is TGTGCCAGCAGCGGCCAACAGGGTGCGTCGGCTGAAGCTTTCTTT.

V and J are TRBV29-1 and TRBJ2-5, with 9 bases aligning to TRBD1. V shed 4 bases, J shed 5 bases, and the junction held 8 bases outside the gene matches. CDR3 size: 14 residues. Germline V lookup: CDR1 SQVTM, CDR2 ANQGSEA. The CDR3 loop is CSVGGTGRIETQYF. DNA of the CDR3: TGCAGCGTTGGCGGGACAGGGCGAATTGAGACCCAGTACTTC. The full variable domain, with the rest looked up from reference TRBV29-1 and TRBJ2-5, is SAVISQKPSRDICQRGTSLTIQCQVDSQVTMMFWYRQQPGQSLTLIATANQGSEATYESGFVIDKFPISRPNLTFSTLTVSNMSPEDSSIYLCSVGGTGRIETQYFGPGTRLLVL.

The chain employs TRBV6-5 and TRBJ2-1; D may be TRBD1 (6 bases). This CDR3 contains 15 residues. From germline, CDR1 is MNHEY and CDR2 SVGAGI. V was clipped by 4 bases and J by 3 bases, with 13 bases between them. CDR3 region: CASSWLQGNYNEQFF. The CDR3 DNA sequence: TGTGCCAGCAGTTGGCTACAGGGAAACTACAATGAGCAGTTCTTC.

This clone was seen a handful of times. The V and J genes are TRBV6-5 and TRBJ1-1; 7 positions match TRBD1. The CDR3 is 14 residues long. Trimming took 0 bases from V and 10 from J; bases not matched to a gene: 8. The germline V gene encodes CDR1 MNHEY and CDR2 SVGAGI. CDR3 sequence (DNA): TGTGCCAGCAGTTACTCCCACGACAGGGAAGGAGCTTTCTTT. Protein product: CASSYSHDREGAFF.